The T cell receptor beta chain under discussion was sequenced for a study of T-cell reconstitution after alpha-beta-depleted transplantation in children. Findings and limits, study-wide: As was reported, about two months after transplant, alpha-beta T cells came from several hundred expanded graft clones. The authors attributed T-cell counts and diversity one year after transplant mostly to newly produced T cells. It was surviving recipient T cells and thymic progenitors that gave some patients high TCRbeta diversity at day 60.

Preparation of the TCRbeta library involved a method that used unique molecular identifiers. One entry per CDR3 protein, called by TCRdb with MiXCR from the PCR reads. The table records 500,000 to 750,000 distinct CDR3 sequences, roughly 13% of them present only once. Concerning this clonotype itself: Its antigen is still unknown.

CDR1 and CDR2 from the germline V gene are KGHDR and SFDVKD. The CDR3 is 15 amino acids. V shed 5 bases, J shed 9 bases, and the junction held 13 bases outside the gene matches. The rearrangement uses TRBV24-1 and TRBJ2-5, with 8 bases identical to TRBD2. The material sequenced was PBMCs, mostly from graft donor cells, taken 360 days after TCRalphabeta/CD19-depleted stem cell transplant. This clonotype originated in a male patient aged 5 to 17 who had a stem cell transplant for acute myeloid leukemia, so the T cells may come from the graft donor. The CDR3 nucleotides are TGTGCCACCAGTGCAAGCGGGAGAGGTGGCGAGTCCCAGTACTTC. This encodes CATSASGRGGESQYF.